This T cell receptor (beta chain) stems from a study of T cells in Graves' hyperthyroidism and ophthalmopathy. V shed 0 bases and J shed 5 bases, with 18 bases lying between them. Germline lookup yields CDR1 SGHRS and CDR2 YFSETQ. This CDR3 comprises 16 residues. This clonotype was seen more than once but under ten times. Regions amplified from RNA transcripts were the TCR beta CDR3 regions. HTBI primers drove first-round RT-PCR of the TCR CDR3. TCRdb recomputed calls from the multiplex PCR reads with MiXCR, one row per CDR3 protein. The sample consists of under 550,000 distinct CDR3 sequences, approximately 20% of them appearing once.

This clonotype originated in a man aged 35-49 years with Graves' ophthalmopathy. The chain links TRBV5-1 to TRBJ2-7; TRBD2 might be the D (7 bases). Sequencing was carried out using blood. The CDR3: CASSLGGGGFLDEQYF. DNA of the CDR3: TGCGCCAGCAGCTTGGGGGGGGGCGGATTTCTAGACGAGCAGTACTTC.